This T cell receptor (beta chain) was identified in a study of T cell repertoires in cytomegalovirus infection (dated by TCRdb to the late 2010s). In terms of the full investigation: Alongside well-studied HLA-B-restricted epitopes, the peptide stimulations were aimed at recently identified HLA-C-restricted CMV epitopes, whose presentation resists viral immunomodulation. Donor HLA type was relevant to the analysis, as public TCR beta signatures indicated carriage of CMV infection together with the matching HLA type.

The germline V gene provides CDR1 SGHTA and CDR2 FQGNSA. Trimming removed 5 bases from V and 10 bases from J, leaving 21 bases between the germline ends. From cysteine to phenylalanine, the CDR3 is 15 amino acids long. CDR3 DNA is the only sequence kept; it has 45 bases, read in frame from the first base. The sample's treatment or condition, from its label and the paper: in vitro stimulation with specific CMV peptide epitopes to enrich CMV-specific T cells. Broad study findings and their caveats: The ex vivo response was dominated by HLA-C-restricted CMV-specific TCR beta clonotypes, which also provided the single most frequent clonotype in two of eight donors. Carriers of CMV infection plus the relevant HLA type were discriminated by the cumulative frequency of public TCR beta family members in the study cohort and in an independent roughly 370-donor cohort.

Instrument used: Illumina HiSeq 1500. TCRdb itself trimmed the public reads at Q25 with fastp, ran MiXCR and retained productive beta chains. Each record represents a unique CDR3 protein, reported with the most common genes and DNA among its rows. The sample profile shows roughly 200,000 distinct CDR3 sequences; less than 50% of them were found once. Together, the top ten hold approximately 59% of the sample. This clonotype showed up many times. No antigen is known for it. It has no much larger one-base neighbor in the sample; base qualities were not kept. Recombination connected TRBV7-2 to TRBJ2-1; the best D guess is TRBD2, with 6 bases matching. Sequenced material: CD8+ T cells from cultured PBMCs, taken from culture after CMV antigen stimulation. This clonotype originated in a human donor in good health (CMV status not recorded). Some clones in this sample may be carry-over from other donors' samples. The nucleotide sequence reads TGTGCCAGCAGCCAGCTAGCGCACCCCCTCGGGGAGCAGTTCTTC. This sequence encodes CASSQLAHPLGEQFF.